Below are 26 T cell receptor beta chains sequenced from a single sample in a study of blood T cell repertoires in COVID-19. The assay was immunoSEQ multiplex PCR, and TCRdb's table has in-frame clones only and misses some. The profile shows around 230,000 clones, about nine tenths of them singletons. Sequencing was carried out using peripheral blood. These receptor sequences come from a man between 60 and 75 years old who had recovered from COVID-19.

V and J are TRBV25-1 and TRBJ2-2, with 10 bases aligning to TRBD2. Germline V gives CDR1 MGHDK, CDR2 SYGVNS. V shed 8 bases, J shed 5 bases, and the junction held 8 bases outside the gene matches. This CDR3 spans 15 amino acids. DNA of the CDR3: TGTGCCAGCCGGGGACTAGCGACGGGGACCGGGGAGCTGTTTTTT. It translates to CASRGLATGTGELFF. The full variable domain, completed using reference TRBV25-1 and TRBJ2-2, is EADIYQTPRYLVIGTGKKITLECSQTMGHDKMYWYQQDPGMELHLIHYSYGVNSTEKGDLSSESTVSRIRTEHFPLTLESARPSHTSQYLCASRGLATGTGELFFGEGSRLTVL.

This chain connects TRBV5-1 to TRBJ1-2; D is possibly TRBD1 (6 bases). CDR3 length: 13 amino acids. CDR1 SGHRS and CDR2 YFSETQ come from the germline V gene. V shed 5 bases and J shed 6 bases, with 14 bases lying between them. As DNA, the CDR3 is TGCGCCAGCAGGACAACAGGGTTTAATGGCTACACCTTC. Its translation is CASRTTGFNGYTF.

V usage is TRBV20-1 and J usage is TRBJ1-2, with 9 bases that match TRBD1. V dropped 6 bases and J dropped 10; count of bases not matched to a gene: 9. This CDR3 has 12 residues. The germline V gene has CDR1 DFQATT and CDR2 SNEGSKA (reference sequence). CDR3 residues: CSASTGGSSYTF. The CDR3 region has the DNA TGCAGTGCCAGTACAGGGGGCTCCTCCTACACCTTC.

V gene TRBV19 combines with J gene TRBJ2-3; TRBD1 aligns across 10 bases. The V and J ends lost 4 bases and 7 bases, in that order; junction bases with no gene match: 8. Germline V gene lookup returns CDR1 LNHDA and CDR2 SQIVND (reference sequence). The CDR3 sequence is 15 residues long. The DNA for the CDR3 is TGTGCCAGTAGTACCACCGGGACAGGGGCACATACGCAGTATTTT. Amino acids: CASSTTGTGAHTQYF.

This chain joins TRBV7-6 and TRBJ1-4; the D is unclear. Germline loops: CDR1 SGHVS, CDR2 FNYEAQ. The CDR3 runs 15 residues. V was trimmed by 5 bases and J by 3 bases, leaving 13 bases between them. For the CDR3, the DNA is TGTGCCAGCAGCGTCACCGGTTCCTCTAATGAAAAACTGTTTTTT. As protein: CASSVTGSSNEKLFF.

The table lists this clone with a count of one. The rearrangement joins TRBV3-1 (or the pseudogene TRBV3-2) to TRBJ2-1, with D possibly matching TRBD1 (5 bases). Germline CDR1 and CDR2: LGHDT and YNNKEL (reference sequence). The CDR3 contains 13 residues. Trimming left V 1 base short and J 9 bases short, with 10 bases between. The DNA of the CDR3 is TGTGCCAGCAGCCAAGTCAGGGTTACTGAGCAGTTCTTC. Translating it yields CASSQVRVTEQFF.

The rearrangement links TRBV7-8 to TRBJ2-2, with 9 nucleotides matching TRBD1. Trimming took 4 bases from V and 3 from J; bases not matched to a gene: 3. Germline lookup yields CDR1 SGHVS and CDR2 FQNEAQ. There are 15 residues in the CDR3. CDR3 protein: CASSSGTGYTGELFF. The CDR3 nucleotides read TGTGCCAGCAGCTCCGGGACAGGGTACACCGGGGAGCTGTTTTTT. The full variable domain, with the rest looked up from reference TRBV7-8 and TRBJ2-2, is GAGVSQSPRYKVAKRGQDVALRCDPISGHVSLFWYQQALGQGPEFLTYFQNEAQLDKSGLPSDRFFAERPEGSVSTLKIQRTQQEDSAVYLCASSSGTGYTGELFFGEGSRLTVL.

A word on this clone: Distinct nucleotide sequences in the sample also encode this CDR3. The chain uses TRBV5-1 and TRBJ1-3; D is uncertain. Trimming cost V 3 bases and J 0 bases, with 7 bases left between them. Germline V gene data show CDR1 as SGHRS and CDR2 as YFSETQ. This CDR3 comprises 14 residues. CDR3 coding DNA: TGCGCCAGCAGCTCGGGTTCCTCTGGAAACACCATATATTTT. The encoded protein is CASSSGSSGNTIYF.

The chain has TRBV7-6 and TRBJ2-7; D possibly corresponds to TRBD1 (6 bases). The CDR3 spans 16 residues. The germline V gene has CDR1 SGHVS and CDR2 FNYEAQ. The V end was cut by 0 bases, the J end by 0 bases, with 12 bases between. The CDR3 sequence: CASSLALGAFSYEQYF. The CDR3 bases are TGTGCCAGCAGCTTAGCGCTGGGGGCCTTCTCCTACGAGCAGTACTTC.

The rearrangement joins TRBV6-5 to TRBJ1-2; TRBD1 aligns across 7 bases. The V segment lost 0 bases and the J segment 7 bases; nucleotides outside the gene matches: 8. Germline values: CDR1 MNHEY, CDR2 SVGAGI. This CDR3 is built from 15 residues. Written as DNA, the CDR3 is TGTGCCAGCAGTTACTCGGCGACAGGGTATCTTGGCTACACCTTC. It encodes CASSYSATGYLGYTF.

The chain joins TRBV2 to TRBJ1-2, with 10 bases lining up with TRBD1. The V and J ends lost 4 bases and 5 bases, in that order; junction bases with no gene match: 13. The CDR3 contains 17 residues. The germline gives CDR1 SNHLY, CDR2 FYNNEI. CDR3: CASSASTGGFPLYGYTF. CDR3 bases: TGTGCCAGCAGTGCATCGACAGGGGGCTTTCCATTATATGGCTACACCTTC.

This clone was seen a handful of times. The chain employs TRBV29-1 and TRBJ1-6; tentative D call: TRBD1 (6 bases). The CDR3 sequence is 13 residues long. Germline V gene lookup returns CDR1 SQVTM and CDR2 ANQGSEA. V shed 6 bases and J shed 9 bases, with 15 bases lying between them. This chain's CDR3 is CSVGGGFGSPLHF. DNA for the CDR3: TGCAGCGTGGGAGGGGGTTTTGGTTCACCCCTCCACTTT.

This clone was recorded a few times. The gene calls are TRBV18 and TRBJ1-1; D is undetermined. The CDR3 loop spans 13 amino acids. V was shortened by 4 bases and J by 0 bases, with 6 bases between the two germline ends. Germline V CDR1 and CDR2: KGHSH, LQKENI. This chain's CDR3 is CASSQAMNTEAFF. For the CDR3, the DNA is TGTGCCAGCTCACAAGCCATGAACACTGAAGCTTTCTTT.

The rearrangement uses TRBV2 and TRBJ1-5; D not certain. Per the germline V gene, CDR1 is SNHLY and CDR2 is FYNNEI. The CDR3 runs 12 residues. V shed 3 bases and J shed 4 bases, with 4 bases lying between them. The CDR3 coding sequence is TGTGCCAGCAGTGATCCAAATCAGCCCCAGCATTTT. This encodes CASSDPNQPQHF.

The CDR3 sequence: CSARSGNEAFF. Written as DNA, the CDR3 is TGCAGTGCTAGATCGGGTAATGAAGCTTTCTTT. The gene calls are TRBV20-1 and TRBJ1-1, with D uncertain. The CDR3 has 11 amino acids. V lost 2 bases to trimming and J lost 7 bases, with 8 bases between them. CDR1 is DFQATT, CDR2 SNEGSKA, per germline (reference sequence).

This CDR3 is CASSTLTGGTEAFF. CDR3 DNA: TGCGCCAGCAGCACCTTAACGGGAGGGACTGAAGCTTTCTTT. The chain has TRBV5-1 and TRBJ1-1; D uncertain. The CDR3 spans 14 residues. Germline CDR1 is SGHRS and CDR2 is YFSETQ. V was trimmed by 4 bases and J by 5 bases, leaving 15 bases between them.

The chain couples TRBV5-6 to TRBJ1-5, with D maybe TRBD1 (5 bases). The V gene lost 5 bases and the J gene lost 9 bases, with 15 bases spanning the gap. Looked up from germline, CDR1 is SGHDT and CDR2 is YYEEEE. The CDR3 runs to 13 residues. The CDR3 DNA follows: TGTGCCAGCAGTTCCTACAGGATGGGGCCCCAGCATTTT. Its protein product is CASSSYRMGPQHF.

This chain uses TRBV10-3 with TRBJ2-3, with 12 nucleotides matching TRBD2. With 8 bases clipped from V and 1 base from J, the junction kept 7 bases outside the gene matches. This CDR3 has 16 residues. The germline CDR1 and CDR2 sequences are ENHRY and SYGVKD. The chain's CDR3 is CAIGEGLAGRTDTQYF. The CDR3 coding sequence is TGTGCCATCGGCGAGGGACTAGCGGGCCGCACAGATACGCAGTATTTT.

The J gene is TRBJ1-5, the V gene TRBV2; a weak D match, TRBD1 (6 bases). Germline V lookup: CDR1 SNHLY, CDR2 FYNNEI. CDR3 size: 15 residues. The germline V and J ends were trimmed by 2 bases and 2 bases, with 10 bases remaining between them. The CDR3 spells CASSESRGGNQPQHF. In DNA, the CDR3 is TGTGCCAGCAGTGAATCCAGGGGTGGCAATCAGCCCCAGCATTTT.

J is TRBJ2-2 and V is TRBV7-8; D perhaps matches TRBD1 (6 bases). Germline values: CDR1 SGHVS, CDR2 FQNEAQ. The CDR3 has 17 residues. The V end lost 6 bases, the J end lost 4 bases, and 21 bases lay between the germline ends. The CDR3 DNA sequence: TGTGCCAGCAGACGACAAAGGACAGTGGGATTCACCGGGGAGCTGTTTTTT. Its translation: CASRRQRTVGFTGELFF.

This clone was recorded only once. The chain joins TRBV5-1 to TRBJ2-3, with D perhaps TRBD2 (6 bases). Per germline, CDR1 SGHRS and CDR2 YFSETQ. V was pared by 1 base and J by 1 base, with 10 bases between. The CDR3 length is 15 residues. The CDR3 sequence is CASSLSGGGTDTQYF. In nucleotides, the CDR3 is TGCGCCAGCAGCTTGAGTGGAGGGGGCACAGATACGCAGTATTTT.

The chain joins TRBV24-1 to TRBJ1-2, with D maybe TRBD1 (5 bases). The V gene lost 10 bases and the J gene lost 0 bases, with 11 bases spanning the gap. The CDR3 loop spans 13 amino acids. Looked up from germline, CDR1 is KGHDR and CDR2 is SFDVKD. The CDR3 here is CATYQGPNYGYTF. The CDR3 DNA reads as TGTGCCACTTATCAGGGCCCTAACTATGGCTACACCTTC.

V gene TRBV3-1 (or the pseudogene TRBV3-2) combines with J gene TRBJ1-3, with D possibly being TRBD1 (6 bases). V shed 6 bases and J shed 1 base, with 10 bases lying between them. Germline values: CDR1 LGHDT, CDR2 YNNKEL (reference sequence). The CDR3 runs 14 residues. In DNA form, the CDR3 reads TGTGCCAGCAGTAACAGGGTTTCTGGAAACACCATATATTTT. Its translation: CASSNRVSGNTIYF.

The chain couples TRBV24-1 to TRBJ2-1; D call uncertain. V lost 3 bases and J 12 bases, leaving 11 bases between the germline ends. Germline-derived CDR1 and CDR2 are KGHDR and SFDVKD. This CDR3 contains 12 residues. CDR3 in DNA: TGTGCCACCAGTGATCCCGAACAGAGGCAGTTCTTC. Translation: CATSDPEQRQFF.

The chain employs TRBV14 and TRBJ2-7, with D perhaps TRBD1 (5 bases). V was pared by 1 base and J by 4 bases, with 11 bases between. Germline V gene lookup returns CDR1 SGHDN and CDR2 FVKESK. The CDR3 length is 14 residues. The DNA for the CDR3 is TGTGCCAGCAGCCAAGGGCAGGGAAGGTACGAGCAGTACGTC. This translates into CASSQGQGRYEQYV.

This clone was detected only a few times. The V and J genes are TRBV5-1 and TRBJ2-7; a weak D match, TRBD1 (6 bases). V lost 4 bases and J 0 bases, leaving 11 bases between the germline ends. Germline loops: CDR1 SGHRS, CDR2 YFSETQ. The CDR3 totals 14 residues. The CDR3 DNA sequence: TGCGCCAGCAGCCGCGACAGGAGCTCCTACGAGCAGTACTTC. This encodes CASSRDRSSYEQYF.